Many counts were recorded for the clone carrying this TCR beta chain. From more than 9.5 ml of fresh peripheral blood, PBMCs were isolated. This sample is drawn from a study of T cells in Graves' hyperthyroidism and ophthalmopathy. Across the whole study: Peripheral blood draws took place at initial diagnosis, ahead of any treatment.

Amplification yielded TCR beta CDR3 regions, with RNA transcripts as the source. TCR CDR3 regions were first amplified by RT-PCR with HTBI primers. TCRdb re-called the multiplex PCR reads with MiXCR, one entry per CDR3 protein. This sample has a few hundred thousand distinct CDR3 sequences; more than 12% occur once, and the top ten carry approximately 32%. The CDR3 extends over 16 amino acids. The germline CDR1 and CDR2 sequences are SGHAT and FQNNGV. J lost 4 bases, V lost 4 bases, and 7 bases had no gene match. Sequencing was carried out using blood. The sequence was obtained from a young woman with Graves' hyperthyroidism. This chain connects TRBV11-2 to TRBJ2-3; 11 bases line up with TRBD2. CDR3 sequence: CASSSIAGGGADTQYF. The CDR3 coding sequence is TGTGCCAGCAGCTCTATAGCGGGAGGGGGGGCAGATACGCAGTATTTT.